The T cell receptor beta chain described here comes from a study of preoperative IRX-2 immunotherapy in early breast cancer. As for treatment: preoperative locoregional IRX-2 cytokine immunotherapy. Samples came from a phase Ib trial of preoperative locoregional IRX-2 cytokine immunotherapy. With V trimmed by 3 bases and J by 3 bases, 8 bases remained unmatched. Per germline, CDR1 KGHSH and CDR2 LQKENI. The CDR3 totals 16 residues. Profiling relied on immunoSEQ multiplex PCR, and the TCRdb table lists in-frame clones only, not all of them. Of 39,000 or so clones listed, 70% to 85% are singletons. The clonotype originates from a human donor with breast cancer. The chain combines TRBV18 with TRBJ1-3; TRBD1 matches 7 bases. This specimen was tumor tissue, taken after IRX-2 immunotherapy. The CDR3 sequence: CASSPADRVSGNTIYF. The CDR3 bases are TGTGCCAGCTCACCTGCTGACAGGGTTAGTGGAAACACCATATATTTT.